This paragraph covers one TCR beta chain sequence. This specimen comes from a study of blood T cell repertoires in COVID-19. The ends were cut back, 5 bases at V and 8 bases at J, with 12 bases in the middle. The germline V gene has CDR1 LNHDA and CDR2 SQIVND (reference sequence). The CDR3 has 13 amino acids. As handled by the study authors: Amplification with reference gene primers provided the estimates of nucleated cell counts. Profiling relied on immunoSEQ multiplex PCR, and the TCRdb table lists in-frame clones only, not all of them. D and trimming come from the DNA, and the V and J calls and clone size come from that table. The sample records roughly 200,000 clones, over 75% being singletons.

Sequencing used peripheral blood. V usage is TRBV19 and J usage is TRBJ1-4; D is perhaps TRBD1 (5 bases). The clonotype originates from a woman aged 40 to 50 who had recovered from COVID-19. This chain's CDR3 is CASSGTGPEKLFF. DNA of the CDR3: TGTGCCAGTAGTGGCACAGGCCCCGAAAAACTGTTTTTT.